This is a list of T cell receptor beta chains from one sample in a study of PD-L1 blockade in urothelial cancer. Clones were read by immunoSEQ multiplex PCR, and TCRdb kept only the in-frame ones, dropping some. The data show tens of thousands of clones, 75% to 85% seen once. The sample was PBMCs, taken around atezolizumab (anti-PD-L1) treatment. The source of these receptors is a man aged 65 to 79 with urothelial cancer. Each CDR3 is given with its conserved first and last residue. Each record gives: D gene, clone size, J gene, V gene, CDR3 DNA, CDR3 protein. A D gene is named only where the DNA matches it firmly. Clone size is stated in some rows and not others, as once, few, many or a class when expanded.

NA	NA	TRBJ2-3	TRBV4-1	TGCGCCAGCAGCCAACCTATGGCAGATACGCAGTATTTT	CASSQPMADTQYF
TRBD2	NA	TRBJ2-7	TRBV6-1	TGTGCCAGCAGTGAGTGGCTAGCGGGTCCTTCCTACGAGCAGTACTTC	CASSEWLAGPSYEQYF
NA	NA	TRBJ2-3	TRBV20-1	TGCAGTGCTAGAGTCTCCGATACGCAGTATTTT	CSARVSDTQYF
NA	few	TRBJ2-5	TRBV7-7	TGTGCTAGCAGCTCTGGAAGGGGATCCCAAGAGACCCAGTACTTC	CASSSGRGSQETQYF
TRBD1	few	TRBJ2-3	TRBV30	TGTGCCTGGAGTCGGACAGGGGTGGGAGATACGCAGTATTTT	CAWSRTGVGDTQYF
NA	many	TRBJ1-4	TRBV13	TGTGCCAGCAGCCTCGGGGGGGGTTCCGTTTCTGAAAAACTGTTTTTT	CASSLGGGSVSEKLFF
NA	NA	TRBJ2-2	TRBV5-1	TGCGCCAGCAGCTTGGGGCTGACTACTAGCACCGGGGAGCTGTTTTTT	CASSLGLTTSTGELFF
TRBD1	once	TRBJ2-7	TRBV7-2	TGTGCCAGCAGCTTACAACAGGGGGCCTACGAGCAGTACTTC	CASSLQQGAYEQYF
TRBD1	NA	TRBJ2-7	TRBV6-5	TGTGCCAGCAGGGGGACAGGGGAAAACGAGCAGTACTTC	CASRGTGENEQYF
NA	NA	TRBJ1-1	TRBV10-3	TGTGCCATCAGTGAGGGGACATTAATTGGCACTGAAGCTTTCTTT	CAISEGTLIGTEAFF
TRBD2	NA	TRBJ2-7	TRBV30	TGTGCCTGGAACAAGGGACTAGCGGGAGTTTACGAGCAGTACTTC	CAWNKGLAGVYEQYF
NA	NA	TRBJ2-7	TRBV14	TGTGCCAGCAGCCAAGACAGGGCGGCCGGGCAGTACTTC	CASSQDRAAGQYF
NA	NA	TRBJ1-3	TRBV7-2	TGTGCCAGCAGCTTAGTTGTTCCGGGAGCCTCTGGAAACACCATATATTTT	CASSLVVPGASGNTIYF
TRBD1	NA	TRBJ2-7	TRBV29-1	TGCAGCGTTCAAGCACAGGGGTTCTACGAGCAGTACTTC	CSVQAQGFYEQYF
TRBD2	NA	TRBJ2-5	TRBV7-6	TGTGCCAGCAGCTTTCTAGCGGGGATGGGAGAGACCCAGTACTTC	CASSFLAGMGETQYF
NA	NA	TRBJ1-5	TRBV7-2	TGTGCCAGCAGTCCAACAGGGAGTAATCAGCCCCAGCATTTT	CASSPTGSNQPQHF
NA	NA	TRBJ1-5	TRBV7-2	TGTGCCAGCAGCTTCACAGGCAATCAGCCCCAGCATTTT	CASSFTGNQPQHF
NA	NA	TRBJ2-3	TRBV2	TGTGCCAGCAGTACCCCTAGTACGCAGTATTTT	CASSTPSTQYF
NA	NA	TRBJ2-2	TRBV10-2	TGCGCCAGCAGTGCTACTAGCCCGAACACCGGGGAGCTGTTTTTT	CASSATSPNTGELFF
TRBD1	few	TRBJ2-3	TRBV7-3	TGTGCCAGCAGTGAAGGGACAGGGAGAGATACGCAGTATTTT	CASSEGTGRDTQYF
NA	NA	TRBJ1-1	TRBV7-3	TGTGCCAGCAGCTTAGACAGGAACACTGAAGCTTTCTTT	CASSLDRNTEAFF
NA	NA	TRBJ1-3	TRBV5-1	TGCGCCAGCAGCTCCTATAGTGGCTCTGGAAACACCATATATTTT	CASSSYSGSGNTIYF
NA	once	TRBJ2-1	TRBV19	TGTGCCAGTAGACTGAGGGAAAGCTCCTACAATGAGCAGTTCTTC	CASRLRESSYNEQFF
NA	NA	TRBJ2-5	TRBV19	TGTGCCAGTAGTAGCGCCGGACAGCAATCAAGAAGCCAGTACTTC	CASSSAGQQSRSQYF
NA	NA	TRBJ1-6	TRBV18	TGTGCCAGCTCACCCGGCCGGCAGGGCTATAATTCACCCCTCCACTTT	CASSPGRQGYNSPLHF
TRBD2	NA	TRBJ2-3	TRBV27	TGTGCCAGCAGTCTAGATCTAGCGGCTAGCACAGATACGCAGTATTTT	CASSLDLAASTDTQYF
TRBD2	NA	TRBJ2-3	TRBV5-5	TGTGCCAGCAGCTTGTCGGCTAGCGGGAGTGGGGGCACAGATACGCAGTATTTT	CASSLSASGSGGTDTQYF
TRBD1	NA	TRBJ2-2	TRBV5-4	TGTGCCAGCAGCTTGGAGGGGGCCCGCACCGGGGAGCTGTTTTTT	CASSLEGARTGELFF
NA	NA	TRBJ2-7	TRBV7-9	TGTGCCAGCAGCTTAGCGGTGGAGGTCTACGAGTACGAGCAGTACTTC	CASSLAVEVYEYEQYF
TRBD2	NA	TRBJ2-1	TRBV2	TGTGCCAGCAGTGAGTTGCGGGAGGGCCCACGGGAGCAGTTCTTC	CASSELREGPREQFF
TRBD1	NA	TRBJ1-4	TRBV11-2	TGTGCCAGCGGACAGGGGTTGAGCGAAAAACTGTTTTTT	CASGQGLSEKLFF
NA	NA	TRBJ1-5	TRBV4-2	TGTGCCAGCAGCCAAGTCCCAGGGAACAATCAGCCCCAGCATTTT	CASSQVPGNNQPQHF
TRBD1	NA	TRBJ2-4	TRBV19	TGTGCCAGTAGTCCCCGGACAGGGTTTGAGACCAAAAACATTCAGTACTTC	CASSPRTGFETKNIQYF
TRBD1	many	TRBJ1-3	TRBV9	TGTGCCAGCAGCGTCCAGGGACAGGCGCTCTCTGGAAACACCATATATTTT	CASSVQGQALSGNTIYF
NA	NA	TRBJ1-6	TRBV9	TGTGCCAGCACCCGGGGGGAGGGTGGATCACCCCTCCACTTT	CASTRGEGGSPLHF
NA	NA	TRBJ2-3	TRBV11-2	TGTGCCAGCAGCTTAGGTCTCCCCGATACGCAGTATTTT	CASSLGLPDTQYF